This T cell receptor (beta chain) emerged from a study of blood T cell repertoires in COVID-19. Background on the study: Collection of acute and convalescent COVID-19 samples took place in the United States, Italy and Spain. In each case, the material was cDNA or gDNA derived from T cells, B-cell-depleted T cells, or PBMCs.

CDR1 and CDR2 (germline): MNHEY, SVGAGI. The V gene lost 3 bases and the J gene lost 3 bases, with 8 bases spanning the gap. This CDR3 is built from 13 residues. Using immunoSEQ multiplex PCR, the repertoire was profiled, and TCRdb retains in-frame clones only, with some absent. Of 300,000 or so clones listed, 90% were seen once; the top ten hold 2% to 3%. Categorization into cohorts depended on clinical history that participants reported. Recovered Cohort 3 donors showed two negative PCRs, clearance, or symptom resolution. This clonotype originated in a man in his 60s who had recovered from COVID-19. The chain joins TRBV6-5 to TRBJ1-1; D gene uncertain. The sample taken for sequencing was PBMCs or T cells enriched from blood (not recorded which). This chain's CDR3 is CASSYRRDTEAFF. The CDR3 bases are TGTGCCAGCAGTTATCGGAGGGACACTGAAGCTTTCTTT.